Below, 21 T cell receptor beta chains from the same sample are listed, as sequenced in a study of cytomegalovirus exposure and HLA in healthy donors. PCR used 60 Vbeta primers and 13 Jbeta primers. TCRdb's table, derived via immunoSEQ multiplex PCR, lists solely in-frame clones and lacks some. The sample totals about 190,000 clones. The source material was PBMCs. These receptors were collected from a man aged 25-45 years in good health and CMV-seronegative.

The chain couples TRBV7-9 to TRBJ2-2; tentatively, D is TRBD2 (7 bases). CDR1 is SEHNR and CDR2 is FQNEAQ in the germline V gene (reference sequence). V shed 3 bases and J shed 0 bases, with 11 bases lying between them. This CDR3 is 16 amino acids long. This chain's CDR3 is CASSFRGAPNTGELFF. The CDR3 DNA reads TGTGCCAGCAGCTTTCGGGGGGCACCGAACACCGGGGAGCTGTTTTTT.

This chain joins TRBV4-2 and TRBJ1-5; D might be TRBD1 (5 bases). Germline V gene data show CDR1 as LGHNA and CDR2 as YNFKEQ. The CDR3 is made up of 15 amino acids. The V and J ends lost 4 bases and 6 bases respectively, with 16 bases between them. Here the CDR3 reads CASSPGQQTLQPQHF. The CDR3 DNA reads as TGTGCCAGCAGCCCAGGGCAACAAACCCTTCAGCCCCAGCATTTT.

The V gene is TRBV25-1, the J gene TRBJ2-7, with 9 bases aligning to TRBD1. Losses at the gene ends were 0 bases for V and 5 bases for J; bases not matched to a gene: 2. This CDR3 region has 14 residues. Per the germline V gene, CDR1 is MGHDK and CDR2 is SYGVNS. CDR3 protein: CASSEYRQGDEQYF. CDR3 coding DNA: TGTGCCAGCAGTGAATACAGACAGGGGGACGAGCAGTACTTC.

Details on this clone: This specimen includes other DNA sequences encoding the same CDR3. The V call is TRBV11-2, the J call TRBJ2-7, with 9 bases aligning to TRBD2. CDR1 and CDR2 (germline): SGHAT, FQNNGV. CDR3 length: 14 residues. The J segment lost 1 base and the V segment lost 3 bases, leaving 1 base of the junction unmatched. CDR3 loop: CASSFSGGSYEQYF. The CDR3 DNA sequence: TGTGCCAGCAGCTTTAGCGGGGGATCCTACGAGCAGTACTTC.

The V call is TRBV19, the J call TRBJ2-5, with TRBD1 matching 7 bases. The germline V gene encodes CDR1 LNHDA and CDR2 SQIVND (reference sequence). The V gene end was trimmed by 4 bases and the J gene end by 1 base; junction bases not matched to a gene: 12. The CDR3 spans 17 residues. In DNA form, the CDR3 reads TGTGCCAGTAGTACAAAAGGGACAGACTTCCCCCAAGAGACCCAGTACTTC. Its protein product is CASSTKGTDFPQETQYF.

V usage is TRBV28 and J usage is TRBJ2-7; D remains ambiguous. The CDR3 contains 16 residues. With 8 bases removed from V and 3 bases from J, the gap between germline ends came to 23 bases. From germline, CDR1 is MDHEN and CDR2 SYDVKM. CDR3 sequence: CASVTVSDHNRYEQYF. The DNA of the CDR3 is TGTGCCAGCGTCACAGTTTCAGATCACAACCGCTACGAGCAGTACTTC.

J is TRBJ2-1 and V is TRBV25-1; a possible D gene is TRBD1 (5 bases). The CDR3 contains 15 residues. V lost 4 bases, J lost 2 bases, and 12 bases lay in between. Germline V lookup: CDR1 MGHDK, CDR2 SYGVNS. CDR3 nucleotide sequence: TGTGCCAGCAGTGCTAAGGGGTCCCCCTACAATGAGCAGTTCTTC. Its protein product is CASSAKGSPYNEQFF. Looking up the rest from reference TRBV25-1 and TRBJ2-1 gives the full variable domain: EADIYQTPRYLVIGTGKKITLECSQTMGHDKMYWYQQDPGMELHLIHYSYGVNSTEKGDLSSESTVSRIRTEHFPLTLESARPSHTSQYLCASSAKGSPYNEQFFGPGTRLTVL.

The chain couples TRBV4-1 to TRBJ2-5; 8 nucleotides line up with TRBD2. Germline CDR1 MGHRA, CDR2 YSYEKL. The CDR3 is 13 amino acids. V trimming: 4 bases; J trimming: 4 bases; junction bases outside the gene matches: 2. This CDR3 reads CASSRLAGETQYF. DNA of the CDR3: TGCGCCAGCAGCCGTCTAGCGGGAGAGACCCAGTACTTC.

The V and J genes are TRBV7-2 and TRBJ1-3; the match to TRBD1 covers 7 bases. Per the germline V gene, CDR1 is SGHTA and CDR2 is FQGNSA. The CDR3 length is 16 residues. The ends lost 2 bases at V and 4 bases at J; junction bases unmatched: 8. The DNA for the CDR3 is TGTGCCAGCAGCTTAAGTTCAGGGGGGTACGGAAACACCATATATTTT. Its translation is CASSLSSGGYGNTIYF.

The V and J genes are TRBV7-2 and TRBJ1-6; 9 nucleotides align to TRBD1. V was pared by 0 bases and J by 4 bases, with 16 bases of the junction left unmatched. CDR1 is SGHTA, CDR2 FQGNSA, per germline. This CDR3 contains 21 residues. CDR3 DNA sequence: TGTGCCAGCAGCTTAGCTGGGGGACAGGGTCGAATGTACAGTTATAATTCACCCCTCCACTTT. It is translated as CASSLAGGQGRMYSYNSPLHF.

The rearrangement links TRBV6-5 to TRBJ2-1; D might be TRBD1 (5 bases). Germline CDR1 reads MNHEY; CDR2 reads SVGAGI. V lost 0 bases and J lost 7, with 16 bases in between. This CDR3 has 16 amino acids. This chain's CDR3 is CASSYSTLISGNEQFF. In DNA form, the CDR3 reads TGTGCCAGCAGTTACTCCACTCTAATTTCAGGGAATGAGCAGTTCTTC.

The rearrangement uses TRBV5-1 and TRBJ1-1; D is uncertain. Between the trimmed V and J ends, which lost 4 bases and 1 base, there was a span of 11 bases. CDR1 and CDR2 (germline): SGHRS, YFSETQ. The CDR3 has 14 residues. In nucleotides, the CDR3 is TGCGCCAGCAGCGGCTCAGCGAAGAACACTGAAGCTTTCTTT. This gives the protein CASSGSAKNTEAFF. Full variable domain (missing parts from reference TRBV5-1 and TRBJ1-1): KAGVTQTPRYLIKTRGQQVTLSCSPISGHRSVSWYQQTPGQGLQFLFEYFSETQRNKGNFPGRFSGRQFSNSRSEMNVSTLELGDSALYLCASSGSAKNTEAFFGQGTRLTVV.

This chain connects TRBV13 to TRBJ1-2, with no clear D. Between the trimmed V and J ends, which lost 6 bases and 4 bases, there was a span of 15 bases. Germline assignment: CDR1 PRHDT and CDR2 FYEKMQ (reference sequence). The CDR3 sequence is 14 residues long. DNA of the CDR3: TGTGCCAGCAGAGCGAGATACTCCATCTATGGCTACACCTTC. Translating it yields CASRARYSIYGYTF.

This chain joins TRBV6-6 and TRBJ2-7; tentative D call: TRBD2 (5 bases). The CDR3 runs to 16 residues. Deletions cut 6 bases from V and 2 bases from J, with 20 bases between. CDR1 and CDR2 from the germline V gene are MNHNY and SVGAGI (reference sequence). CDR3 sequence: CASSPGMGLGTYEQYF. CDR3 DNA: TGTGCCAGCAGCCCCGGGATGGGCCTGGGGACCTACGAGCAGTACTTC.

This chain links TRBV29-1 with TRBJ2-7; weak D call: TRBD2 (7 bases). V shed 0 bases and J shed 0 bases, with 15 bases lying between them. The CDR3 loop spans 16 amino acids. Germline lookup yields CDR1 SQVTM and CDR2 ANQGSEA. The CDR3 region has the DNA TGCAGCGTTGAAGATCTGGCGGGGGCCAGCTCCTACGAGCAGTACTTC. Its translation: CSVEDLAGASSYEQYF.

V gene TRBV30 combines with J gene TRBJ2-1; 7 bases fit TRBD2. V lost 5 bases to trimming and J lost 9 bases; unmatched junction nucleotides: 13. The CDR3 totals 14 residues. Germline CDR1 and CDR2: GTSNPN and SVGIG (reference sequence). The DNA for the CDR3 is TGTGCCTGGCGGGGGGTGGTCCCGGGTTCTGAGCAGTTCTTC. Residues: CAWRGVVPGSEQFF.

The chain couples TRBV2 to TRBJ1-1; possible D gene TRBD1, 6 bases. Between the trimmed V and J ends, which lost 1 base and 11 bases, there was a span of 14 bases. Germline lookup yields CDR1 SNHLY and CDR2 FYNNEI. The CDR3 runs 13 residues. CDR3 loop: CASSEESGAGAFF. CDR3 nucleotides: TGTGCCAGCAGTGAAGAGTCAGGGGCAGGGGCTTTCTTT.

CDR3 coding DNA: TGTGCCAGCAGCAGAGGGGGCAGGGGGGCTTTCTTT. This codes for CASSRGGRGAFF. The V and J genes are TRBV9 and TRBJ1-1; 7 nucleotides align to TRBD1. The CDR3 spans 12 residues. V trimming: 4 bases; J trimming: 11 bases; junction bases outside the gene matches: 8. Germline CDR1 is SGDLS and CDR2 is YYNGEE.

Note on this clone: The sample has other DNA sequences that encode this CDR3 too. The chain links TRBV7-9 to TRBJ1-2; 8 nucleotides align to TRBD1. The germline gives CDR1 SEHNR, CDR2 FQNEAQ (reference sequence). Trimming cost V 4 bases and J 6 bases; bases outside gene matches: 4. This CDR3 is 13 amino acids long. CDR3 sequence reads: CASSSTGEDGYTF. CDR3 nucleotide sequence: TGTGCCAGCAGCTCGACAGGGGAAGATGGCTACACCTTC.

The chain carries TRBV6-5 and TRBJ1-2, with a possible D match to TRBD1 (5 bases). Trimming took off 5 bases at V and 5 bases at J, with 12 bases between the two ends. The CDR3 runs to 13 residues. Germline values: CDR1 MNHEY, CDR2 SVGAGI. CDR3 region: CASSELTAYGYTF. In nucleotides, the CDR3 is TGTGCCAGCAGTGAACTGACAGCTTATGGCTACACCTTC.

This rearrangement joins TRBV6-1 to TRBJ1-1; 8 bases are shared with TRBD1. V shed 5 bases and J 4 bases; nucleotides not matched to a gene: 9. The CDR3 is 15 amino acids. Germline V gene sequence: CDR1 MNHNS, CDR2 SASEGT. CDR3 bases: TGTGCCAGCAGTACGAATGGACAGGGTGGCACTGAAGCTTTCTTT. It is translated as CASSTNGQGGTEAFF.